Presented here are 12 T cell receptor beta chains from one specimen sequenced in a study of blood T cell repertoires in COVID-19. Repertoires were generated with immunoSEQ multiplex PCR, while TCRdb's copy carries only in-frame clones and drops some. The sample has approximately 190,000 clones; roughly 82% are singletons. The sample comprised peripheral blood. These receptors all stem from a woman in her sixties or seventies with COVID-19, enrolled during active disease.

The chain carries TRBV28 and TRBJ1-2; 7 bases map to TRBD1. The CDR3 runs to 15 residues. CDR1 is MDHEN, CDR2 SYDVKM, per germline. With V trimmed by 7 bases and J by 4 bases, 12 bases remained unmatched. CDR3: CASTKLGQPFYGYTF. The DNA of the CDR3 is TGTGCCAGCACCAAACTGGGACAGCCTTTCTATGGCTACACCTTC.

The rearrangement links TRBV19 to TRBJ1-5; 8 positions match TRBD1. There are 15 residues in the CDR3. The germline CDR1 and CDR2 sequences are LNHDA and SQIVND (reference sequence). With V trimmed by 5 bases and J by 2 bases, 5 bases remained unmatched. CDR3 nucleotides: TGTGCCAGTAGTTCAGGGGGCTTGGGCAATCAGCCCCAGCATTTT. It is translated as CASSSGGLGNQPQHF.

The V call is TRBV4-2, the J call TRBJ2-2, with TRBD1 identical over 7 bases. CDR1 LGHNA and CDR2 YNFKEQ come from the germline V gene. There are 18 residues in the CDR3. Trimming at V came to 0 bases and at J to 4 bases, leaving 11 bases not matched to a gene. The CDR3 protein is CASSQDHRTGSITGELFF. The CDR3 nucleotides read TGTGCCAGCAGCCAAGATCATCGGACAGGTAGTATCACCGGGGAGCTGTTTTTT.

The sample holds one count of this clone. The chain couples TRBV5-4 to TRBJ1-1; TRBD1 agrees at 9 bases. Germline trimming cut 3 bases from V and 4 bases from J; bases unmatched to any gene: 10. The CDR3 loop spans 16 amino acids. In germline, CDR1 is SGHNT, CDR2 YYREEE (reference sequence). The chain's CDR3 is CASSSFRDREGTEAFF. The CDR3 DNA reads as TGTGCCAGCAGCTCCTTTCGGGACAGGGAAGGCACTGAAGCTTTCTTT.

The rearrangement uses TRBV4-2 and TRBJ1-1; 8 nucleotides agree with TRBD1. The CDR3 consists of 16 residues. The V segment lost 0 bases and the J segment 3 bases; nucleotides outside the gene matches: 6. Germline-derived CDR1 and CDR2 are LGHNA and YNFKEQ. The CDR3 loop reads CASSQDGGQGDTEAFF. DNA for the CDR3: TGTGCCAGCAGCCAAGACGGAGGACAGGGCGACACTGAAGCTTTCTTT.

This rearrangement joins TRBV5-4 to TRBJ2-3, with 8 bases that match TRBD2. In germline, CDR1 is SGHNT, CDR2 YYREEE (reference sequence). The CDR3 spans 15 residues. Losses at the gene ends were 1 base for V and 5 bases for J; bases not matched to a gene: 6. The DNA for the CDR3 is TGTGCCAGCAGCTTGATCGGGGGGGCAAGAGATACGCAGTATTTT. This encodes CASSLIGGARDTQYF.

The chain joins TRBV6-2 or TRBV6-3 to TRBJ1-5, with D unclear. Looked up from germline, CDR1 is MNHEY and CDR2 is SVGEGT. Trimming shortened V by 4 bases and J by 2 bases, and 12 bases separated the two germline ends. There are 15 residues in the CDR3. CDR3 sequence (DNA): TGTGCCAGCAGTTCACGAGGGCGAGGCAATCAGCCCCAGCATTTT. Amino acid sequence: CASSSRGRGNQPQHF.

The rearrangement links TRBV5-1 to TRBJ2-1, with D possibly matching TRBD2 (5 bases). The CDR3 covers 15 residues. Trimming shortened V by 0 bases and J by 7 bases, and 14 bases separated the two germline ends. The germline CDR1 and CDR2 sequences are SGHRS and YFSETQ. The CDR3 DNA reads TGCGCCAGCAGCTTGGCTAGCAGCCTAGCAAATGAGCAGTTCTTC. Residues: CASSLASSLANEQFF.

This chain connects TRBV7-9 to TRBJ1-1, with D tentatively TRBD1 (5 bases). Germline V gene sequence: CDR1 SEHNR, CDR2 FQNEAQ (reference sequence). The CDR3 extends over 12 amino acids. Trimming took 2 bases from V and 7 from J, leaving 8 bases between them. The DNA for the CDR3 is TGTGCCAGCAGCTTAATCCAGGGTGAAGCTTTCTTT. Its translation: CASSLIQGEAFF.

The genes are TRBV3-1 (or the pseudogene TRBV3-2) and TRBJ2-1; 9 nucleotides agree with TRBD2. V lost 1 base to trimming and J lost 9 bases; unmatched junction nucleotides: 10. Germline loops: CDR1 LGHDT, CDR2 YNNKEL (reference sequence). This CDR3 has 16 amino acids. The CDR3 DNA is TGTGCCAGCAGCCAAGGGCGGGCTAGCGGGATATCTGAGCAGTTCTTC. It translates to CASSQGRASGISEQFF.

Remarks on this clone: At one end, the junction sequence differs from germline, possibly due to a read error. V is TRBV3-1 (or the pseudogene TRBV3-2) and J is TRBJ2-2, with D possibly TRBD2 on 5 matching bases. The CDR3 has 16 residues. CDR1 and CDR2 (germline): LGHDT, YNNKEL (reference sequence). The CDR3, as DNA: TGTGCCAGCAGCGAAGAACGGCGGGTATACACCGGGGAGCTGTTTTTT. Amino acids: CASSEERRVYTGELFF.

This chain's CDR3 is CASSLGLAGANVLTF. Written as DNA, the CDR3 is TGTGCCAGCAGCTTAGGACTAGCTGGGGCCAACGTCCTGACTTTC. The V and J genes are TRBV7-3 and TRBJ2-6, with 7 positions matching TRBD2. With 2 bases clipped from V and 2 bases from J, the junction kept 0 bases outside the gene matches. The germline V gene has CDR1 SGHTA and CDR2 FQGTGA. This CDR3 has 15 residues.